The 2 T cell receptor beta chains below come from one sample, sequenced in a study of blood T cell repertoires in COVID-19. This table comes from immunoSEQ multiplex PCR, and its TCRdb copy is limited to in-frame clones, with some not included. The sample has about 15,000 clones, roughly four fifths seen once; the top ten hold approximately 14%. Sequencing was performed on peripheral blood. Receptor source: a man in his 60s with acute or convalescent COVID-19.

The V gene is TRBV30, the J gene TRBJ2-7; 7 nucleotides align to TRBD1. The CDR3 covers 14 residues. V lost 1 base and J lost 0; bases outside the gene matches: 3. Looked up from germline, CDR1 is GTSNPN and CDR2 is SVGIG (reference sequence). CDR3 amino acids: CAWSAGTASYEQYF. The CDR3 DNA follows: TGTGCCTGGAGTGCCGGGACAGCCTCCTACGAGCAGTACTTC. Drawing the rest from reference TRBV30 and TRBJ2-7, the complete variable domain is SQTIHQWPATLVQPVGSPLSLECTVEGTSNPNLYWYRQAAGRGLQLLFYSVGIGQISSEVPQNLSASRPQDRQFILSSKKLLLSDSGFYLCAWSAGTASYEQYFGPGTRLTVT.

The chain employs TRBV21-1 and TRBJ2-3; the listed D gene, TRBD1, was not tested against the DNA. TRBV21-1 is a recognized pseudogene. This CDR3 region has 15 residues. For the CDR3, the DNA is TGTGCCAGCAGCAAAGCGCACAGTAGCACAGATACGCAGTATTTT. It translates to CASSKAHSSTDTQYF.